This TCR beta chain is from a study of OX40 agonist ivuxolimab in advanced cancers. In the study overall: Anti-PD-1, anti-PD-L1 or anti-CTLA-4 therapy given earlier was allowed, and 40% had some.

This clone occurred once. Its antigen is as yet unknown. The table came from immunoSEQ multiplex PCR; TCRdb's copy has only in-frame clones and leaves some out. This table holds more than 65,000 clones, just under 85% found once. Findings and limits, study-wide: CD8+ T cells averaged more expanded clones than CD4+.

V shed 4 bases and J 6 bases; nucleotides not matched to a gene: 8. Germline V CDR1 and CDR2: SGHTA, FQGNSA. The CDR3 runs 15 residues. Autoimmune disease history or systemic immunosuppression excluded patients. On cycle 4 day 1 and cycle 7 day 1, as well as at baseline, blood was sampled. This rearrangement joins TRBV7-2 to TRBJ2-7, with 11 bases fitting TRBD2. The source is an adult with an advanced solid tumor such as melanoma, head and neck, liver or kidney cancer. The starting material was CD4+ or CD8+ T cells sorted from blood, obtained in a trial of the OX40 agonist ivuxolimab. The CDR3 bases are TGTGCCAGCAGCTCACCATTAGGACTAGCGGGCGAGCAGTACTTC. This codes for CASSSPLGLAGEQYF.